Below are 3 T cell receptor beta chains sequenced from a single sample in a study of shared clonotypes between healthy human individuals. TCRdb's table, derived via immunoSEQ multiplex PCR, lists solely in-frame clones and lacks some. The repertoire holds 2 million to 2.5 million clones, with nearly 97% as singletons. Sequenced input: naive CD4+ T cells sorted from blood. Subset denoted: CD45RA+ positively selected. The receptors were gathered from a man aged 18 to 29 in good health.

The chain employs TRBV10-3 and TRBJ1-1; possibly TRBD1 for D (6 bases). Germline V gives CDR1 ENHRY, CDR2 SYGVKD. The V end lost 2 bases, the J end lost 1 base, and 11 bases lay between the germline ends. The CDR3 totals 15 residues. The CDR3: CAISETPGANTEAFF. The DNA for the CDR3 is TGTGCCATCAGTGAGACCCCGGGGGCGAACACTGAAGCTTTCTTT.

Written as DNA, the CDR3 is TGTGCCAGCAGCTTAGTGGCAGGGTCAGATACGCAGTATTTT. Translation gives CASSLVAGSDTQYF. The chain links TRBV7-2 to TRBJ2-3; tentative D call: TRBD1 (5 bases). CDR3 length: 14 amino acids. Trimming stripped 1 base from V and 4 bases from J, with 9 bases between. CDR1 is SGHTA and CDR2 is FQGNSA in the germline V gene. The full variable domain, its missing parts supplied by reference TRBV7-2 and TRBJ2-3, is GAGVSQSPSNKVTEKGKDVELRCDPISGHTALYWYRQSLGQGLEFLIYFQGNSAPDKSGLPSDRFSAERTGGSVSTLTIQRTQQEDSAVYLCASSLVAGSDTQYFGPGTRLTVL.

Comments on this clone: This sample also contains other DNA sequences that code for the same CDR3. The rearrangement uses TRBV7-9 and TRBJ1-1; a possible D gene is TRBD1 (5 bases). V gave up 4 bases and J gave up 1 base, with 7 bases separating them. Germline lookup yields CDR1 SEHNR and CDR2 FQNEAQ (reference sequence). The CDR3 length is 13 residues. The CDR3 DNA sequence: TGTGCCAGCAGCTCTACAGGGAACACTGAAGCTTTCTTT. This encodes CASSSTGNTEAFF.